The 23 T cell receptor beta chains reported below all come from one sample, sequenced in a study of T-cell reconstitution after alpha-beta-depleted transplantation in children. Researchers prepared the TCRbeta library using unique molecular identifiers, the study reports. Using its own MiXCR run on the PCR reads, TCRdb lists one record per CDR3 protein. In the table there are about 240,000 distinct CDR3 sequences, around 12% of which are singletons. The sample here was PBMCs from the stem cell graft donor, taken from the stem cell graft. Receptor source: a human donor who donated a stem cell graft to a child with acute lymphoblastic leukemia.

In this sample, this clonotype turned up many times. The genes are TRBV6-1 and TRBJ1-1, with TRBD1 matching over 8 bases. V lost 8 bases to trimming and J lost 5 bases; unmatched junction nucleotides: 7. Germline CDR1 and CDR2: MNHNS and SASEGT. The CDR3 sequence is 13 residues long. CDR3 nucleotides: TGTGCCAGCGGGACAGGAGGGGGGACTGAAGCTTTCTTT. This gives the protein CASGTGGGTEAFF.

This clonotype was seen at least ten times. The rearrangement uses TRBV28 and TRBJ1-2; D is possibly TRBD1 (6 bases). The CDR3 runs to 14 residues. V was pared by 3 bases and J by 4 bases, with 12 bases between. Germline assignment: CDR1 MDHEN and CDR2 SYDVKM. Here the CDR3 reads CASSFPDSAYGYTF. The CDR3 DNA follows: TGTGCCAGCAGTTTTCCGGACAGTGCCTATGGCTACACCTTC.

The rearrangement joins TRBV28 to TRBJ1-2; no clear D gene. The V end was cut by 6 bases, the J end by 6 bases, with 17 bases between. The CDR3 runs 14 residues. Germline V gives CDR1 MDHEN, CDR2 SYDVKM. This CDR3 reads CASRPFQGIHGYTF. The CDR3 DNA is TGTGCCAGCAGACCCTTCCAAGGTATCCATGGCTACACCTTC.

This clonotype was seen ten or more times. The CDR3, as DNA: TGCGCCAGCAGCCAAGTCAAGGGCAGGTACTATGGCTACACCTTC. Translating it yields CASSQVKGRYYGYTF. This chain links TRBV4-3 with TRBJ1-2, with D hard to call. CDR1 is LGHNA, CDR2 YSLEER, per germline. CDR3 length: 15 amino acids. Between the trimmed V and J ends, which lost 1 base and 3 bases, there was a span of 12 bases.

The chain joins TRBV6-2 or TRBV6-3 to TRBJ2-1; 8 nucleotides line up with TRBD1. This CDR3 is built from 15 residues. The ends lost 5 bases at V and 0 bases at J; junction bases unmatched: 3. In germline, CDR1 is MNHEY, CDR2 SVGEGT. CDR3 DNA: TGTGCCAGCAGTATAGGACAGGGCTCCTACAATGAGCAGTTCTTC. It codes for CASSIGQGSYNEQFF.

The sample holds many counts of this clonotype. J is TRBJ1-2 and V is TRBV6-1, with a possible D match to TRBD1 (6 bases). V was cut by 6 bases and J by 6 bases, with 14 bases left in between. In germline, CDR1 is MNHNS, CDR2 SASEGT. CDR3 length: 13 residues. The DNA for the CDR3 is TGTGCCAGCAGGCCCAACGGGGGGCATGGCTACACCTTC. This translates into CASRPNGGHGYTF.

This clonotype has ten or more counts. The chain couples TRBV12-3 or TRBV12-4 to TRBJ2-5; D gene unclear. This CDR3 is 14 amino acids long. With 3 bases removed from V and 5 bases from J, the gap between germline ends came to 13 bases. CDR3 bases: TGTGCCAGCAGTTTTGGGGTTGTCGGGGAGACCCAGTACTTC. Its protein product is CASSFGVVGETQYF.

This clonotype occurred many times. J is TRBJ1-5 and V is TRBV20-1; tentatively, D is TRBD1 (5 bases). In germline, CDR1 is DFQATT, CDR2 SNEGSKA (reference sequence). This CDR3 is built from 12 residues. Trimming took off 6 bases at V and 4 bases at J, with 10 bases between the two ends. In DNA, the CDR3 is TGCAGTGCCCTTGGGGGGAATCAGCCCCAGCATTTT. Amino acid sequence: CSALGGNQPQHF.

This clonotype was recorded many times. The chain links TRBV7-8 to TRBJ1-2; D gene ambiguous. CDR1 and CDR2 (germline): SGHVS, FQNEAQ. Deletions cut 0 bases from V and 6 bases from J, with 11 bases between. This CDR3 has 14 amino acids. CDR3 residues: CASSLASGRHGYTF. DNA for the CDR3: TGTGCCAGCAGCTTAGCCTCGGGGAGACATGGCTACACCTTC.

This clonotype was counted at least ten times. The CDR3 sequence: CASSWGGYSSYEQYF. Here the CDR3 DNA reads TGTGCCAGCAGTTGGGGGGGGTATAGCTCCTACGAGCAGTACTTC. The chain has TRBV27 and TRBJ2-7; 7 bases are shared with TRBD2. V lost 4 bases and J lost 0; bases outside the gene matches: 6. The CDR3 has 15 amino acids. The germline V gene encodes CDR1 MNHEY and CDR2 SMNVEV (reference sequence).

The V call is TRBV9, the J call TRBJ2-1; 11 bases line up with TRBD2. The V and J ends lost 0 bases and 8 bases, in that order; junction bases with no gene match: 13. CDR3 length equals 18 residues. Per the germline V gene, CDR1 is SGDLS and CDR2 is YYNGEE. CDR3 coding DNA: TGTGCCAGCAGCGTAGCGCCCCTGAGTAGCGGGGGGGGAGATGAGCAGTTCTTC. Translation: CASSVAPLSSGGGDEQFF.

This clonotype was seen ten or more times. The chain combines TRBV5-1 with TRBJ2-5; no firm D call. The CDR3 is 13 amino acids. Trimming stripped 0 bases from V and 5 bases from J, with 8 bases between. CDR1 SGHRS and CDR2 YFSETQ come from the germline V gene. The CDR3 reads CASSLEGFETQYF. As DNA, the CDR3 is TGCGCCAGCAGCTTGGAAGGTTTTGAGACCCAGTACTTC.

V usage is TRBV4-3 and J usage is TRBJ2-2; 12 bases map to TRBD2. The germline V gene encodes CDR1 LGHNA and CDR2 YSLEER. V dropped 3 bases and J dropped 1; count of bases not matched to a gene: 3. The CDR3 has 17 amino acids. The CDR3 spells CASSHGLAGKNTGELFF. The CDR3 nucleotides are TGCGCCAGCAGCCACGGACTAGCGGGAAAGAACACCGGGGAGCTGTTTTTT.

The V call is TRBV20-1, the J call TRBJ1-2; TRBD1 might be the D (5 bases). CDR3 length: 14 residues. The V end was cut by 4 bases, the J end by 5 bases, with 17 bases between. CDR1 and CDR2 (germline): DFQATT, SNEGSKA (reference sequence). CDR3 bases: TGCAGTGCTACCCCGACAGTAGGGATATATGGCTACACCTTC. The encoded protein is CSATPTVGIYGYTF.

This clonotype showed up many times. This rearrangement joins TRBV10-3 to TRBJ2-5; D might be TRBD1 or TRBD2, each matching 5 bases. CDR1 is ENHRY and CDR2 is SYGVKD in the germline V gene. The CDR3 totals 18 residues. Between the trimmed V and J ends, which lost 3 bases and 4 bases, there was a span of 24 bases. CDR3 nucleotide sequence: TGTGCCATCAGTGAAAGAGGGGCCTCTCAGGGTCGAGGAGAGACCCAGTACTTC. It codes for CAISERGASQGRGETQYF.

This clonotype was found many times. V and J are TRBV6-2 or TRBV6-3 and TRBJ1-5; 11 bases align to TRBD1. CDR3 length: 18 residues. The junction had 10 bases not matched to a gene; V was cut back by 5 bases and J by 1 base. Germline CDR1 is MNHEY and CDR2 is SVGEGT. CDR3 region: CASSRDRGIRGSNQPQHF. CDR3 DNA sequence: TGTGCCAGCAGTAGGGACAGGGGGATACGAGGGAGCAATCAGCCCCAGCATTTT.

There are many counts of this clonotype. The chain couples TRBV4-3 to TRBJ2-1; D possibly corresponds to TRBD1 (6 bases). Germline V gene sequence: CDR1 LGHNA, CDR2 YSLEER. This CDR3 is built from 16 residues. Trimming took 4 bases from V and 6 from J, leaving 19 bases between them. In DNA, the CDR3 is TGCGCCAGCAGCCGGTTGCTGACAGGAAGGTTCAATGAGCAGTTCTTC. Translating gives CASSRLLTGRFNEQFF.

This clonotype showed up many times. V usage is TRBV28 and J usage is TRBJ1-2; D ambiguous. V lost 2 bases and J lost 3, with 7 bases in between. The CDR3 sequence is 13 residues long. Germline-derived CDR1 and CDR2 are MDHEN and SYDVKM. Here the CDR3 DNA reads TGTGCCAGCAGTTTAGGCCTTTACTATGGCTACACCTTC. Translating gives CASSLGLYYGYTF.

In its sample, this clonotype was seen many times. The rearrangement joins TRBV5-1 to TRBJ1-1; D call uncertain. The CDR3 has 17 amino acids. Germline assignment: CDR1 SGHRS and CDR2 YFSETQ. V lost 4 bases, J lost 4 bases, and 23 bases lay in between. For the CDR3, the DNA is TGCGCCAGCAGCCCGTCCGAGGTGAGGAGATGGGGCACTGAAGCTTTCTTT. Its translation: CASSPSEVRRWGTEAFF.

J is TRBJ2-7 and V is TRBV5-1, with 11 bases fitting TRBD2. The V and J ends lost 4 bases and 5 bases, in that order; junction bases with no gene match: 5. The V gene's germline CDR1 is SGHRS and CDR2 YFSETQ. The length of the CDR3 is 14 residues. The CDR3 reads CASSVSGGVHEQYF. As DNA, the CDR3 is TGCGCCAGCAGCGTTAGCGGGGGGGTCCACGAGCAGTACTTC.

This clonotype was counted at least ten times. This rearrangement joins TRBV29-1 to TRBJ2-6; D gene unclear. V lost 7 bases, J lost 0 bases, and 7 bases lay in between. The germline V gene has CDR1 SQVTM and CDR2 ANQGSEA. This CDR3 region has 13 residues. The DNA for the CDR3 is TGCAGCGCCCGGGTCTCTGGGGCCAACGTCCTGACTTTC. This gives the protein CSARVSGANVLTF.

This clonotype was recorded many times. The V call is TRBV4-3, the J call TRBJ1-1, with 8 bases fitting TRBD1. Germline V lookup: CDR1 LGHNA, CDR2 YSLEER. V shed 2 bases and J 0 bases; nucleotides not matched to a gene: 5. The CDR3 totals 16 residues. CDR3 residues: CASSQNRGSVNTEAFF. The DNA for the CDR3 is TGCGCCAGCAGCCAAAACAGGGGGTCGGTGAACACTGAAGCTTTCTTT.

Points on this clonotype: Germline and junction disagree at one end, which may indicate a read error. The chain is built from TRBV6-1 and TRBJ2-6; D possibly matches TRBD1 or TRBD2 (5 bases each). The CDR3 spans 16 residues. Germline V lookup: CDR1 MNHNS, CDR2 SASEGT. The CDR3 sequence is CASSDRTRTGANVLTF. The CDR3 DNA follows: TGTGCCAGCAGTGACAGGACACGGACTGGGGCCAACGTCCTGACTTTT.